This T cell receptor (beta chain) was sequenced during a study of T cell responses to AZD1222 COVID-19 vaccine. The study's findings and limits: In the spike-specific TCR repertoire, nearly half reportedly target unmutated variant regions. No day 14 peak samples; only post-peak repertoires were characterized. With two AZD1222 doses given, Spike-specific TCR breadth and depth both rose.

V was pared by 1 base and J by 0 bases, with 2 bases of the junction left unmatched. CDR1 and CDR2 from the germline V gene are GTSNPN and SVGIG (reference sequence). The CDR3 spans 17 residues. As for this clone: Its antigen is as yet unknown.

Here immunoSEQ multiplex PCR was the method, and the copy in TCRdb shows in-frame clones only, minus some. The sample carries about 140,000 clones, just over 90% recorded once. The receptor comes from an adult in good health. The sample was peripheral blood, taken on day 0 of AZD1222 vaccination. The chain recombines TRBV30 with TRBJ2-6, with TRBD2 matching over 11 bases. CDR3 in DNA: TGTGCCTGGAGTGGACTAGCGGGATACTCTGGGGCCAACGTCCTGACTTTC. Residues: CAWSGLAGYSGANVLTF. Using reference TRBV30 and TRBJ2-6 for the parts outside the CDR3, the full variable domain is SQTIHQWPATLVQPVGSPLSLECTVEGTSNPNLYWYRQAAGRGLQLLFYSVGIGQISSEVPQNLSASRPQDRQFILSSKKLLLSDSGFYLCAWSGLAGYSGANVLTFGAGSRLTVL.